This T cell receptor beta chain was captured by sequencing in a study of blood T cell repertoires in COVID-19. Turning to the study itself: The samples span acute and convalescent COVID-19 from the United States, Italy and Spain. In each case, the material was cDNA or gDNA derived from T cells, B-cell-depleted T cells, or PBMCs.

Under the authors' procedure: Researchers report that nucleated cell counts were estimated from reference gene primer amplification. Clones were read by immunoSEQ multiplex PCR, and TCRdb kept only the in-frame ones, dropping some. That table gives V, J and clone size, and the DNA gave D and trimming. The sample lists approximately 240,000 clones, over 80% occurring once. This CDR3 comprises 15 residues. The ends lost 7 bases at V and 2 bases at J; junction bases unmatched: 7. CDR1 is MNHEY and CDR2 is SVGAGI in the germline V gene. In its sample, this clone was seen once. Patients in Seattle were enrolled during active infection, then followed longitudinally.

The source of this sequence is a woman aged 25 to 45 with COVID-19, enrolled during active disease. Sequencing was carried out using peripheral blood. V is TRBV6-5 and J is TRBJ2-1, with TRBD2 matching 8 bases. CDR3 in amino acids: CASNRRGGTYNEQFF. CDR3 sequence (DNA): TGTGCCAGCAATAGACGGGGGGGGACCTACAATGAGCAGTTCTTC.